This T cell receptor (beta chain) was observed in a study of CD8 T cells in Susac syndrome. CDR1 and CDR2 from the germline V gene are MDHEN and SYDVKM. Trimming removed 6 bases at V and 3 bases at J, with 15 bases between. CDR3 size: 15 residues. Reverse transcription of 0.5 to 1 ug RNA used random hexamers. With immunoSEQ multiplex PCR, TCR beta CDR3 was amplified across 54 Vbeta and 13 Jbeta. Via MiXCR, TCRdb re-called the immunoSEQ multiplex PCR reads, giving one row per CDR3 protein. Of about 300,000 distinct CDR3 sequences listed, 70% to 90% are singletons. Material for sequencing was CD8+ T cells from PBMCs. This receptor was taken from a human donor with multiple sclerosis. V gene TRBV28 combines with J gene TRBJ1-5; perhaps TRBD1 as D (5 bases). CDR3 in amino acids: CASSPGGMNNQPQHF. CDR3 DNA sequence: TGTGCCAGCAGCCCCGGGGGGATGAACAATCAGCCCCAGCATTTT.